This section outlines one T cell receptor beta chain sequence together with its context. The CDR3 length is 16 residues. From germline, CDR1 is SGHAT and CDR2 FQDESV (reference sequence). Deletions cut 5 bases from V and 7 bases from J, with 21 bases between. Source study methods: Estimated nucleated cell counts came from reference gene primer amplification. Clones were sequenced by immunoSEQ multiplex PCR, and TCRdb holds only the in-frame ones, with some missing. V, J and clone size are taken as reported in that table, and D and trimming were inferred from the DNA itself. This table has about 72,000 clones, around 84% appearing once. The sample belongs to a study of blood T cell repertoires in COVID-19. About the study: Acute and convalescent COVID-19 samples came from the United States, Italy and Spain. In each case, the material was cDNA or gDNA derived from T cells, B-cell-depleted T cells, or PBMCs.

This chain uses TRBV11-1 with TRBJ2-4, with TRBD1 as a possible D gene (7 bases). The receptor was isolated from an older man with active or convalescent COVID-19. Sequencing was carried out using peripheral blood. This chain's CDR3 is CASSPNPGGSGNIQYF. The CDR3 DNA reads as TGTGCCAGCAGCCCAAACCCAGGGGGGTCTGGGAACATTCAGTACTTC.